The rows below give T cell receptor beta chains drawn from one sample of a study of blood T cell repertoires in COVID-19. Sequenced by immunoSEQ multiplex PCR; TCRdb stores in-frame clones only, minus some. The table has around 110,000 clones, approximately 82% seen once. The sequencing input was peripheral blood. The receptor set was obtained from a man aged 65-85 years with active or convalescent COVID-19. CDR3s include the opening cysteine and the closing phenylalanine or tryptophan. Only part of the rows carry a size: once, few, many, or a class if the clone is expanded.

size	V	J	CDR3
few	TRBV6-2/TRBV6-3	TRBJ1-2	CASSYSYREAGYTF
.	TRBV29-1	TRBJ1-1	CSVAQSTGGTEAFF
few	TRBV11-2	TRBJ1-2	CASSLDIVVHYGYTF
once	TRBV18	TRBJ1-5	CASSPDRGYQPQHF
.	TRBV28	TRBJ2-2	CASSWTANTGELFF
.	TRBV5-6	TRBJ1-3	CASSLRGPGNTIYF
once	TRBV7-9	TRBJ2-3	CASSLAEADTQYF
.	TRBV25-1	TRBJ2-5	CASSEYQGKIGKTQYF
.	TRBV7-2	TRBJ2-1	CASSSRQNNEQFF
.	TRBV12-5	TRBJ1-1	CASGLQSRNTEAFF
.	TRBV4-2	TRBJ2-3	CASSQERQGLQYF
.	TRBV2	TRBJ1-1	CASRNRGSGNTEAFF
.	TRBV13	TRBJ2-2	CASSLGVFAERGFSGELFF
.	TRBV25-1	TRBJ2-7	CASSEDRAPYEQYF
many	TRBV5-6	TRBJ1-5	CASSKVGGINQPQHF
.	TRBV28	TRBJ2-2	CASSSGTSGIPSRTGELFF
.	TRBV4-2	TRBJ1-6	CASSRRGINNSPLHF
.	TRBV12-3/TRBV12-4	TRBJ1-3	CASSPGQLNTIYF
few	TRBV5-4	TRBJ2-1	CASSLDRNNEQFF
.	TRBV28	TRBJ2-3	CASSSGGGLTDTQYF
.	TRBV7-2	TRBJ1-2	CASSLEGTGFGGYTF
once	TRBV2	TRBJ2-3	CASSERYTDTQYF
.	TRBV6-2/TRBV6-3	TRBJ1-5	CASSYSKQGDQPQHF
.	TRBV28	TRBJ1-5	CASSLDRGGVLNQPQHF
.	TRBV6-2/TRBV6-3	TRBJ2-1	CASSYSFGAGGSYNEQFF
.	TRBV27	TRBJ2-7	CARASGGAHEQYF
.	TRBV5-1	TRBJ1-4	CASSLRPGVGEKLFF
.	TRBV19	TRBJ2-3	CASSAGGPNTQYF
few	TRBV4-2	TRBJ2-5	CASSQGREAKETQYF
.	TRBV27	TRBJ1-2	CASSPRQAYGYTF
.	TRBV19	TRBJ1-5	CASSTTRRGQGGQPQHF
.	TRBV5-4	TRBJ2-7	CASSLAGQQSSYEQYF
.	TRBV28	TRBJ2-7	CASSSGVTGTYEQYF
.	TRBV4-3	TRBJ2-3	CASSQEARRGTDTQYF
.	TRBV11-3	TRBJ1-2	CASSSGTGGYGYTF
few	TRBV3-1/TRBV3-2	TRBJ1-2	CASSQGGGYGYTF
.	TRBV5-1	TRBJ2-1	CASSMDSNPLLNNEQFF
.	TRBV7-9	TRBJ2-5	CASSFSGSLETQYF
.	TRBV6-5	TRBJ2-1	CASRARDRDINEQFF
.	TRBV27	TRBJ1-6	CASSLVPGGNSPLHF
.	TRBV30	TRBJ1-6	CAWRSQGTGYSPLHF